The 18 T cell receptor beta chains given below trace back to one sample, sequenced in a study of T cell changes during pregnancy in multiple sclerosis. Produced via immunoSEQ multiplex PCR; TCRdb's table is partial and in-frame only. This sample carries approximately 88,000 clones, roughly 91% of them seen once, and the ten largest clones take around 4.1%. The material sequenced was peripheral blood, taken in the first trimester of pregnancy. The source is a female donor with multiple sclerosis, enrolled in a pregnancy study.

This clone occurred many times. The CDR3 protein is CARLQGPNYGYTF. CDR3 in DNA: TGTGCCCGACTACAGGGGCCGAACTATGGCTACACCTTC. The genes are TRBV2 and TRBJ1-2; 7 bases are shared with TRBD1. J was trimmed by 2 bases and V by 11 bases; bases with no gene match: 8. The CDR3 totals 13 residues. Germline CDR1 SNHLY, CDR2 FYNNEI.

The genes are TRBV4-2 and TRBJ2-7; D is uncertain. Germline CDR1 reads LGHNA; CDR2 reads YNFKEQ. The CDR3 is made up of 13 amino acids. Trimming stripped 4 bases from V and 6 bases from J, with 13 bases between. DNA for the CDR3: TGTGCCAGCAGCCCCACCTTGCGCCGCGAGCAGTACTTC. Amino acid sequence: CASSPTLRREQYF.

The V call is TRBV5-1, the J call TRBJ1-2; the match to TRBD1 covers 7 bases. Per germline, CDR1 SGHRS and CDR2 YFSETQ. The CDR3 covers 16 residues. The junction had 16 bases not matched to a gene; V was cut back by 4 bases and J by 7 bases. CDR3 sequence reads: CASSPQDRSITGGYTF. The CDR3 DNA reads TGCGCCAGCAGCCCGCAGGACAGGTCTATAACGGGTGGCTACACCTTC. The complete variable domain, with remaining parts taken from reference TRBV5-1 and TRBJ1-2, reads KAGVTQTPRYLIKTRGQQVTLSCSPISGHRSVSWYQQTPGQGLQFLFEYFSETQRNKGNFPGRFSGRQFSNSRSEMNVSTLELGDSALYLCASSPQDRSITGGYTFGSGTRLTVV.

The chain recombines TRBV14 with TRBJ2-2; 7 bases are a match to TRBD2. V dropped 3 bases and J dropped 4; count of bases not matched to a gene: 8. CDR3 length equals 16 residues. The germline V gene has CDR1 SGHDN and CDR2 FVKESK. DNA of the CDR3: TGTGCCAGCAGCCATTTCTTGAGCGGGGTCACCGGGGAGCTGTTTTTT. Translated: CASSHFLSGVTGELFF.

The chain uses TRBV2 and TRBJ1-5; unclear D gene. The CDR3 is made up of 17 amino acids. From germline, CDR1 is SNHLY and CDR2 FYNNEI. The V end was cut by 3 bases, the J end by 0 bases, with 15 bases between. The CDR3 loop is CASSDGRLYHSNQPQHF. CDR3 sequence (DNA): TGTGCCAGCAGTGACGGCAGGCTCTATCATAGCAATCAGCCCCAGCATTTT.

This clone was detected many times. V and J are TRBV6-5 and TRBJ2-5, with 8 bases matching TRBD2. Germline CDR1 reads MNHEY; CDR2 reads SVGAGI. The CDR3 is 14 amino acids. Trimming took 6 bases from V and 1 from J; bases not matched to a gene: 4. The CDR3 loop is CASSRGTSQETQYF. The DNA of the CDR3 is TGTGCCAGCAGCCGAGGGACTAGCCAAGAGACCCAGTACTTC.

The genes are TRBV11-2 and TRBJ2-3; 7 positions agree with TRBD2. Germline V gene sequence: CDR1 SGHAT, CDR2 FQNNGV. Losses at the gene ends were 0 bases for V and 7 bases for J; bases not matched to a gene: 7. The CDR3 is made up of 15 amino acids. CDR3 loop: CASSLDVPGLNTQYF. The CDR3 region has the DNA TGTGCCAGCAGCTTAGATGTTCCGGGACTAAATACGCAGTATTTT.

This chain joins TRBV5-1 and TRBJ2-1; D gene ambiguous. Per germline, CDR1 SGHRS and CDR2 YFSETQ. The V and J ends lost 0 bases and 7 bases respectively, with 5 bases between them. The CDR3 is 12 amino acids. CDR3 coding DNA: TGCGCCAGCAGCTTGGTGGAGAATGAGCAGTTCTTC. It encodes CASSLVENEQFF.

The chain recombines TRBV15 with TRBJ1-2, with D maybe TRBD1 (6 bases). The CDR3 has 14 amino acids. The V gene's germline CDR1 is LNHNV and CDR2 YYDKDF (reference sequence). Trimming pared 0 bases from V and 7 bases from J, leaving 12 bases between. CDR3 sequence reads: CATSRDFPDSGYTF. CDR3 bases: TGTGCCACCAGCAGAGATTTCCCGGACAGTGGCTACACCTTC.

Remarks on this clone: This CDR3 is also generated by other DNA sequences in the sample. The chain is built from TRBV2 and TRBJ1-1, with 9 bases lining up with TRBD1. The CDR3 spans 12 residues. V lost 11 bases, J lost 8 bases, and 9 bases stayed unmatched. Germline lookup yields CDR1 SNHLY and CDR2 FYNNEI. The CDR3 DNA sequence: TGTGCCGGGAAGCTGGACAGGGGCGAAGCTTTCTTT. This encodes CAGKLDRGEAFF.

The chain joins TRBV19 to TRBJ1-2; D not resolved. Trimming cost V 7 bases and J 4 bases, with 7 bases left between them. CDR1 and CDR2 from the germline V gene are LNHDA and SQIVND (reference sequence). The CDR3 has 11 residues. The CDR3 loop reads CASNPGYGYTF. Written as DNA, the CDR3 is TGTGCCAGTAACCCAGGCTATGGCTACACCTTC.

The chain recombines TRBV7-8 with TRBJ1-5, with 8 bases fitting TRBD1. V lost 5 bases and J lost 5; bases outside the gene matches: 5. This CDR3 contains 14 residues. Germline assignment: CDR1 SGHVS and CDR2 FQNEAQ. CDR3 DNA sequence: TGTGCCAGCAGCATCGGGACAGGTGATCAGCCCCAGCATTTT. Its translation is CASSIGTGDQPQHF.

The count of this clone is one. J is TRBJ1-6 and V is TRBV4-2; the match to TRBD1 covers 8 bases. Losses at the gene ends were 0 bases for V and 8 bases for J; bases not matched to a gene: 9. The germline CDR1 and CDR2 sequences are LGHNA and YNFKEQ. The CDR3 has 17 amino acids. For the CDR3, the DNA is TGTGCCAGCAGCCAAGAGGACAGGGACAAGTTGGATTCACCCCTCCACTTT. Its protein is CASSQEDRDKLDSPLHF.

The J gene is TRBJ1-1, the V gene TRBV19; TRBD1 agrees at 7 bases. V gave up 7 bases and J gave up 1 base; unmatched junction bases: 6. The germline V gene encodes CDR1 LNHDA and CDR2 SQIVND (reference sequence). The CDR3 runs 14 residues. The CDR3 region is CASTLGQPNTEAFF. For the CDR3, the DNA is TGTGCCAGTACTCTGGGACAGCCGAACACTGAAGCTTTCTTT.

The chain has TRBV5-1 and TRBJ2-7, with 9 nucleotides matching TRBD1. Germline V gene lookup returns CDR1 SGHRS and CDR2 YFSETQ. Trimming cost V 4 bases and J 1 base; bases outside gene matches: 3. This CDR3 comprises 14 residues. CDR3 sequence reads: CASSRGQGSYEQYF. CDR3 DNA sequence: TGCGCCAGCAGCCGTGGACAGGGGTCCTACGAGCAGTACTTC.

This clone was seen once. This chain joins TRBV5-5 and TRBJ1-2; D is ambiguous. Trimming cost V 7 bases and J 4 bases, with 14 bases left between them. The length of the CDR3 is 13 residues. Germline V lookup: CDR1 SGHKS, CDR2 YYEKEE (reference sequence). The CDR3 nucleotides are TGTGCCAGCCGAACAGAGATCCTCTATGGCTACACCTTC. It codes for CASRTEILYGYTF.

This chain joins TRBV11-2 and TRBJ2-1; D remains ambiguous. The CDR3 has 14 amino acids. The V gene lost 1 base and the J gene lost 2 bases, with 6 bases spanning the gap. Germline V CDR1 and CDR2: SGHAT, FQNNGV. The CDR3: CASSLAGAYNEQFF. Written as DNA, the CDR3 is TGTGCCAGCAGCTTAGCGGGTGCCTACAATGAGCAGTTCTTC.

This clone was detected only once. The chain combines TRBV7-9 with TRBJ2-2, with D possibly being TRBD1 (6 bases). This CDR3 region has 13 residues. V lost 1 base to trimming and J lost 6 bases, with 6 bases between them. Looked up from germline, CDR1 is SEHNR and CDR2 is FQNEAQ (reference sequence). The CDR3 nucleotides are TGTGCCAGCAGCTTAGAGGGGGCCGGGGAGCTGTTTTTT. Translated: CASSLEGAGELFF.